This entry concerns a single T cell receptor (beta chain). This clone was observed at least ten times. Its recognized antigen is unknown. No clone much larger than this one lies a single base away; base qualities are absent. TCRbeta CDR3 regions were amplified from genomic DNA using the immunoSEQ Assay, a bias-controlled multiplex PCR. For the original study's pipeline: The number of nucleated cells in each sample was estimated by amplification of reference gene primers within the assay. To quantify the absolute abundance of each unique TCRbeta CDR3 rearrangement, sequence reads were collapsed and filtered. For each sample, productive Simpson clonality was calculated by taking the square root of Simpson's diversity index across productive rearrangements. In its TCRdb copy, this immuneACCESS table keeps in-frame sequences only and misses some clones. Where compared with another copy, unresolved V genes explain less than half of these, and the others have no known cause. V and J calls and clone size follow that table, whereas D and trimming were derived from the DNA. Across this sample there are 150,000 or so clones, with more than 65% seen only once. The ten largest account for around 18% of the sample.

Participants in the prospective study were enrolled through a virtual design, were aged roughly 18 to 100 years, and lived in under 25 United States geographic areas. In the prospective study, participants were assigned to cohorts based on the clinical history participants reported in a screening survey and a study questionnaire. ImmuneRACE Cohort 3 recovered participants were defined by two consecutive negative NP/OP PCR tests, healthcare professional clearance, or symptom resolution. Each participant in the prospective study had whole blood, serum and a nasopharyngeal or oropharyngeal swab collected by mobile phlebotomists. Over an approximately 2-month period, participants in the prospective study had the option of providing additional blood draws and questionnaires. Prospective study blood samples were shipped either frozen or at room temperature before DNA extraction. This entry belongs to a study of blood T cell repertoires in COVID-19 (dated by TCRdb to about 2020). At the level of the whole study: Collaborator samples came from the United States, Italy and Spain and covered acute and convalescent phases of COVID-19. Where available, HLA class I and class II types were obtained from metadata supplied by the sample provider rather than from assay-based typing. The material from the prospective study consisted of cDNA or gDNA derived from T cells, B-cell-depleted T cells, or PBMCs. The samples were drawn from two sources: the first 160 participants of the ongoing ImmuneRACE study, and 1,000 to 1,500 subjects contributed by 6 global collaborators. A de-identified subject ID, COVID-19 status, age in years and sex were almost always included in the sample metadata. The repertoires were released in a freely available public database meant as a resource for research on the immune response to SARS-CoV-2. Deeply sampled blood TCRbeta repertoires from subjects exposed to, actively infected with, or recovered from COVID-19 were included in the dataset.

V loses 1 base, J loses 3 bases, and the germline ends lie 5 bases apart. Measured from the cysteine to the phenylalanine, the CDR3 is 14 residues long. CDR3 DNA only is kept here, 42 bases in frame from base 1. From the germline V gene, CDR1 is KGHDR and CDR2 is SFDVKD. Study-level results and caveats: The amount of clinical and demographic metadata varied by source and participant and was provided uncurated.

The sequence is built from TRBV24-1 and TRBJ2-2; the D region possibly corresponds to TRBD1 (5 bases align). The sequence came from a man aged 60-69 years who had recovered from COVID-19. The specimen was PBMCs or T cells enriched from blood (not recorded which). The CDR3 protein: CATSDFRDTGELFF. The sequence in DNA is TGTGCCACCAGTGATTTCAGGGACACCGGGGAGCTGTTTTTT.